Many counts were recorded for the clone carrying this TCR beta chain. The sample belongs to a study of T cells in Graves' hyperthyroidism and ophthalmopathy. From RNA transcripts, TCR beta CDR3 regions were amplified. The HTBI primer set was used in a first-round RT-PCR of the TCR CDR3. TCRdb reprocessed the multiplex PCR reads with MiXCR, giving one entry per CDR3 protein. The sample has more than 350,000 distinct CDR3 sequences, roughly 15% seen once. Germline-derived CDR1 and CDR2 are SGHTA and FQGTGA. Trimming took 6 bases from V and 12 from J; bases not matched to a gene: 7. This CDR3 region has 14 residues.

Input material: blood. The TCR originated in a woman in her sixties with Graves' ophthalmopathy. This chain links TRBV7-3 with TRBJ2-1, with 14 bases lining up with TRBD2. CDR3 coding DNA: TGTGCCAGCAGTTCCGGGACTAGCGGGAGTGCGCAGTTCTTC. This encodes CASSSGTSGSAQFF.